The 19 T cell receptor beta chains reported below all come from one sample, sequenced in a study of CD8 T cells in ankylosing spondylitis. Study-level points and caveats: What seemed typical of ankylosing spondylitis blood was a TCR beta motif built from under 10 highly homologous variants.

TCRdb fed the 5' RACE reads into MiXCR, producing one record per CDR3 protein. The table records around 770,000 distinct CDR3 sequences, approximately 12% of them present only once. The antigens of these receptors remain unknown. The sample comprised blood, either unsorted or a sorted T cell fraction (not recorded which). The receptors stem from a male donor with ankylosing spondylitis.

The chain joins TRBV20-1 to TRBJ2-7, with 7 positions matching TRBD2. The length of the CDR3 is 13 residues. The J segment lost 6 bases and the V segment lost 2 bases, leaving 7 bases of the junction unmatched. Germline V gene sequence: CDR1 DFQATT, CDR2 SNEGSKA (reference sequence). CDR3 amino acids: CSARRQRGFEQYF. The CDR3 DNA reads TGCAGTGCTAGACGCCAGCGGGGTTTCGAGCAGTACTTC.

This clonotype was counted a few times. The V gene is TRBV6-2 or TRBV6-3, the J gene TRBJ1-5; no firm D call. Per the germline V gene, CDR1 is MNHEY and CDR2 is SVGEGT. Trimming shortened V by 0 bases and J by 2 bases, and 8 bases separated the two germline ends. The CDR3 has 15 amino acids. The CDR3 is CASSYSAPRNQPQHF. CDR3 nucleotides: TGTGCCAGCAGTTACTCTGCTCCCCGCAATCAGCCCCAGCATTTT.

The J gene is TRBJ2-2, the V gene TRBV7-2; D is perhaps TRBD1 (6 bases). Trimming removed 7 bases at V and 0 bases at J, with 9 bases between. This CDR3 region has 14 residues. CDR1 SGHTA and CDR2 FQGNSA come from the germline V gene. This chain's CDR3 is CASTRDTNTGELFF. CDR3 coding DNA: TGTGCCAGCACCCGGGACACGAACACCGGGGAGCTGTTTTTT.

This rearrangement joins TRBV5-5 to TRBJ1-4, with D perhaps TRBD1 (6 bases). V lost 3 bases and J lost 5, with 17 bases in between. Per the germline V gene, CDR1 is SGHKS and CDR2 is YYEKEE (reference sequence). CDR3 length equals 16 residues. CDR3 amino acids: CASSWGRGGSNEKLFF. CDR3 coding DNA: TGTGCCAGCAGCTGGGGGCGTGGGGGCTCAAATGAAAAACTGTTTTTT. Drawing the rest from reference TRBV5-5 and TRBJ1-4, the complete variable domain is DAGVTQSPTHLIKTRGQQVTLRCSPISGHKSVSWYQQVLGQGPQFIFQYYEKEERGRGNFPDRFSARQFPNYSSELNVNALLLGDSALYLCASSWGRGGSNEKLFFGSGTQLSVL.

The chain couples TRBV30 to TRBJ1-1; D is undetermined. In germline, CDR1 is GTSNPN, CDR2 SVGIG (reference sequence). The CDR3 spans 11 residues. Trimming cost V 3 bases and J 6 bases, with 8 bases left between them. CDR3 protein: CAWSWGPEAFF. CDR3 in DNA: TGTGCCTGGAGCTGGGGTCCTGAAGCTTTCTTT.

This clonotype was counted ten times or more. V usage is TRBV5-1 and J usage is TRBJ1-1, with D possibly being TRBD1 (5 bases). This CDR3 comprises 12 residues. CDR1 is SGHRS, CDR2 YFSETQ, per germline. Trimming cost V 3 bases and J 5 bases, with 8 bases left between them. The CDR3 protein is CASSSEGTEAFF. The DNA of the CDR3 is TGCGCCAGCAGCTCAGAGGGGACTGAAGCTTTCTTT.

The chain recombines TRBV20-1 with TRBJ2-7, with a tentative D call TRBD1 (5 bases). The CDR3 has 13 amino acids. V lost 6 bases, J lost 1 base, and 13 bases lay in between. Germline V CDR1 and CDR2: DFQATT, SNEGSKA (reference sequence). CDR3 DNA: TGCAGTGCGAAACAGGCACTATCCTACGAGCAGTACTTC. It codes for CSAKQALSYEQYF.

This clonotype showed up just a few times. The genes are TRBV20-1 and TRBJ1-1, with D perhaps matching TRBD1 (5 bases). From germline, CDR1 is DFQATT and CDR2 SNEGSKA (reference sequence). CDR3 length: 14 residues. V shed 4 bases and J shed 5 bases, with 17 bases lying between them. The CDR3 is CSAIPPTVVTEAFF. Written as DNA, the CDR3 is TGCAGTGCTATTCCCCCGACAGTCGTGACTGAAGCTTTCTTT.

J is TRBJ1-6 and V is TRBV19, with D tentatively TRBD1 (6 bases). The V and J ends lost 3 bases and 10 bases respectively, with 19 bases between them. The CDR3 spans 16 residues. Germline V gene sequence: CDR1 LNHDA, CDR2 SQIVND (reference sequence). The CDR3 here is CASSIRPPQGRSPLHF. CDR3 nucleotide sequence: TGTGCCAGTAGTATTCGACCACCCCAGGGGAGATCACCCCTCCACTTT.

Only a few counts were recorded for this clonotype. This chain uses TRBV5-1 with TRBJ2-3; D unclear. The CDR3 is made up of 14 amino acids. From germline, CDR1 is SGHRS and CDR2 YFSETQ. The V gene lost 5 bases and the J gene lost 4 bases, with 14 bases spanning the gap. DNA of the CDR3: TGCGCCAGCAGTCCCTGGGCCGGCGCAGATACGCAGTATTTT. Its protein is CASSPWAGADTQYF.

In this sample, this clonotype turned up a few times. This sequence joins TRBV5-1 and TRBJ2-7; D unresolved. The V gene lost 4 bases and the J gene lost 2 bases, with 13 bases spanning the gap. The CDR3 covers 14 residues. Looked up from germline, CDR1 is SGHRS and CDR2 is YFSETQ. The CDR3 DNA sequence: TGCGCCAGCAGCAACTTGCAGAATCCCTACGAGCAGTACTTC. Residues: CASSNLQNPYEQYF.

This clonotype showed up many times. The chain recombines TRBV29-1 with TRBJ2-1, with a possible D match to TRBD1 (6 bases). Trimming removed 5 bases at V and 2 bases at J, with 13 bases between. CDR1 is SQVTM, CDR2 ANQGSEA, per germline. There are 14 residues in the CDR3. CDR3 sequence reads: CSVRNRVTYNEQFF. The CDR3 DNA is TGCAGCGTTCGAAACAGGGTTACCTACAATGAGCAGTTCTTC.

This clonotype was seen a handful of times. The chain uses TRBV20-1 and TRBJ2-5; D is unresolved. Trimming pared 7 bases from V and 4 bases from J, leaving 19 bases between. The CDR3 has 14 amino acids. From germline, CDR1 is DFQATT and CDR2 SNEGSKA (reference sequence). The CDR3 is CSGVMDLPRETQYF. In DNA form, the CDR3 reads TGCAGTGGGGTTATGGACCTCCCAAGAGAGACCCAGTACTTC.

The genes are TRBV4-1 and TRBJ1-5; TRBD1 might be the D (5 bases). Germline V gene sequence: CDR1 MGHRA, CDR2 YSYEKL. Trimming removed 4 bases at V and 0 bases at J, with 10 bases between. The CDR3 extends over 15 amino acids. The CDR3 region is CASSRTDNSNQPQHF. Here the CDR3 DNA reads TGCGCCAGCAGCCGCACGGACAATAGCAATCAGCCCCAGCATTTT.

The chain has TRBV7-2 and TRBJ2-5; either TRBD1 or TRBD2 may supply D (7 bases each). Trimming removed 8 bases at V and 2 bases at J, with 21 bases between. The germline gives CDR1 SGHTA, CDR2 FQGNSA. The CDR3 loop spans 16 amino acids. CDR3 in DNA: TGTGCCAGCCCGCGGTCAGGGGGGGTGCCGCAAGAGACCCAGTACTTC. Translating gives CASPRSGGVPQETQYF.

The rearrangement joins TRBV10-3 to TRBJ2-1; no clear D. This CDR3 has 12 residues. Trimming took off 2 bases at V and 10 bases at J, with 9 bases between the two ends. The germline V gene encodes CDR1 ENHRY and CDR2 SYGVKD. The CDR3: CAISEVSREQFF. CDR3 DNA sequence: TGTGCCATCAGTGAGGTCTCTAGGGAGCAGTTCTTC.

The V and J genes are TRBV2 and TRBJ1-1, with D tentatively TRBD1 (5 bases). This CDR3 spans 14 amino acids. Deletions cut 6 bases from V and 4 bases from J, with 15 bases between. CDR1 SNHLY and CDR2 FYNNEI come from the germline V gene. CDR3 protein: CASRVTGVSTEAFF. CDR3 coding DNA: TGTGCCAGCAGAGTCACGGGGGTAAGCACTGAAGCTTTCTTT. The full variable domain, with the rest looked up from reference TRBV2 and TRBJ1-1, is EPEVTQTPSHQVTQMGQEVILRCVPISNHLYFYWYRQILGQKVEFLVSFYNNEISEKSEIFDDQFSVERPDGSNFTLKIRSTKLEDSAMYFCASRVTGVSTEAFFGQGTRLTVV.

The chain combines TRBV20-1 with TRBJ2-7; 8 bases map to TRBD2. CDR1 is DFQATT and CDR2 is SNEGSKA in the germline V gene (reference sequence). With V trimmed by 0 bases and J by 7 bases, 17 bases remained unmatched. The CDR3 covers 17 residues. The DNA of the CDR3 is TGCAGTGCTAGAGATTTGAGCACCTCGGGAGGGCCTCGTGAGCAGTACTTC. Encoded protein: CSARDLSTSGGPREQYF.

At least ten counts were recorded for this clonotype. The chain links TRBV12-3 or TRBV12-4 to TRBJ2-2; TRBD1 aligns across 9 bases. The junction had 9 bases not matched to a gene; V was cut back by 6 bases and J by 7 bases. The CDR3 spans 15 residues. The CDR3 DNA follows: TGTGCCAGCAGGACCAACAGGGGGCTTGACGGGGAGCTGTTTTTT. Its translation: CASRTNRGLDGELFF.